This TCR beta chain was sequenced during a study of metastatic and nonmetastatic thyroid tumors. The entire patient cohort was treatment-naive prior to thyroid surgery. With MiXCR, TCRdb called clones anew from the PCR reads. The table records around 18,000 clones, roughly 33% of them present only once. The CDR3 is made up of 15 amino acids. The germline V and J ends were trimmed by 4 bases and 0 bases, with 12 bases remaining between them. Germline-derived CDR1 and CDR2 are PRHDT and FYEKMQ (reference sequence). The V and J genes are TRBV13 and TRBJ1-1; TRBD1 might be the D (6 bases). Sequencing input: tumor tissue. The origin of this receptor is a male donor with papillary thyroid cancer or a benign thyroid nodule (not recorded which). Some clones in this sample may be carry-over from other donors' samples. CDR3 in DNA: TGTGCCAGCAGCTCCCGAGGACAGATGAACACTGAAGCTTTCTTT. Protein: CASSSRGQMNTEAFF. The complete variable domain, with remaining parts taken from reference TRBV13 and TRBJ1-1, reads AAGVIQSPRHLIKEKRETATLKCYPIPRHDTVYWYQQGPGQDPQFLISFYEKMQSDKGSIPDRFSAQQFSDYHSELNMSSLELGDSALYFCASSSRGQMNTEAFFGQGTRLTVV.